A single sample gave rise to the 20 T cell receptor beta chains below, sequenced in a study of CD8 T cells in Susac syndrome. An amount of RNA that ranged from roughly 0.45 to 1 ug was reverse transcribed with random hexamers. MiXCR, applied by TCRdb to the immunoSEQ multiplex PCR reads, yields one record per CDR3 protein. Here the sample spans a few hundred thousand distinct CDR3 sequences, around 92% being singletons. Sequencing used CD4+ T cells from PBMCs. Source of these receptors: a human donor with multiple sclerosis.

This chain joins TRBV20-1 and TRBJ2-1; 9 positions match TRBD1. The CDR3 has 15 amino acids. V was clipped by 0 bases and J by 9 bases; unmatched bases: 9. Germline values: CDR1 DFQATT, CDR2 SNEGSKA (reference sequence). DNA of the CDR3: TGCAGTGCTAGAGATCGTGGGACAGGGAAGGTTGAGCAGTTCTTC. It encodes CSARDRGTGKVEQFF.

This chain connects TRBV9 to TRBJ1-1, with unresolved D. With 0 bases removed from V and 3 bases from J, the gap between germline ends came to 6 bases. The germline V gene has CDR1 SGDLS and CDR2 YYNGEE. The length of the CDR3 is 13 residues. The CDR3 sequence: CASSVATDTEAFF. The CDR3 DNA sequence: TGTGCCAGCAGCGTAGCTACCGACACTGAAGCTTTCTTT.

The gene calls are TRBV12-3 or TRBV12-4 and TRBJ2-2; D call uncertain. With 6 bases removed from V and 0 bases from J, the gap between germline ends came to 8 bases. The CDR3 has 14 amino acids. The DNA for the CDR3 is TGTGCCAGCAGATCCTCTCCGAACACCGGGGAGCTGTTTTTT. Encoded protein: CASRSSPNTGELFF.

The V call is TRBV28, the J call TRBJ1-1; D gene unclear. Trimming stripped 3 bases from V and 1 base from J, with 3 bases between. CDR1 and CDR2 (germline): MDHEN, SYDVKM. This CDR3 has 12 residues. DNA of the CDR3: TGTGCCAGCAGTTTTTGGAACACTGAAGCTTTCTTT. Its translation is CASSFWNTEAFF.

V usage is TRBV20-1 and J usage is TRBJ2-5; no firm D call. With 0 bases removed from V and 5 bases from J, the gap between germline ends came to 4 bases. This CDR3 is built from 11 residues. Looked up from germline, CDR1 is DFQATT and CDR2 is SNEGSKA (reference sequence). The CDR3 DNA reads TGCAGTGCTAGAGAACATGAGACCCAGTACTTC. Translation gives CSAREHETQYF.

This sequence joins TRBV20-1 and TRBJ2-5, with D possibly being TRBD1 or TRBD2 (5 bases each). V gave up 2 bases and J gave up 1 base, with 17 bases separating them. Germline V lookup: CDR1 DFQATT, CDR2 SNEGSKA (reference sequence). The CDR3 contains 16 residues. The CDR3 nucleotides are TGCAGTGCTAGAAGAGGCCCCCCGGGGACCCAAGAGACCCAGTACTTC. This codes for CSARRGPPGTQETQYF.

V gene TRBV6-1 combines with J gene TRBJ1-5; the D gene is possibly TRBD1 (5 bases). The CDR3 is 15 residues long. Between the trimmed V and J ends, which lost 7 bases and 0 bases, there was a span of 13 bases. Germline assignment: CDR1 MNHNS and CDR2 SASEGT. CDR3 in amino acids: CASNRRRDSNQPQHF. CDR3 bases: TGTGCCAGCAATCGTCGCAGGGATAGCAATCAGCCCCAGCATTTT.

J is TRBJ2-5 and V is TRBV7-2; 7 positions match TRBD2. This CDR3 has 16 residues. Germline-derived CDR1 and CDR2 are SGHTA and FQGNSA. With V trimmed by 3 bases and J by 3 bases, 10 bases remained unmatched. CDR3 protein: CASSFGIAAGEETQYF. The CDR3 nucleotides are TGTGCCAGCAGCTTTGGGATAGCGGCGGGGGAAGAGACCCAGTACTTC.

The chain is built from TRBV20-1 and TRBJ2-7; TRBD2 might be the D (6 bases). Germline CDR1 DFQATT, CDR2 SNEGSKA (reference sequence). Trimming left V 6 bases short and J 4 bases short, with 7 bases between. CDR3 length: 10 amino acids. The CDR3 reads CSAGGYEQYF. The CDR3 DNA follows: TGCAGTGCCGGAGGGTACGAGCAGTACTTC.

This clonotype was detected a few times. The J gene is TRBJ1-2, the V gene TRBV29-1; no clear D. Looked up from germline, CDR1 is SQVTM and CDR2 is ANQGSEA. The CDR3 sequence is 12 residues long. Trimming stripped 6 bases from V and 10 bases from J, with 18 bases between. The CDR3 loop reads CSVPGNEIDYTF. The CDR3 DNA follows: TGCAGCGTCCCGGGGAATGAGATTGACTACACCTTC. Full variable domain (rest looked up from reference TRBV29-1 and TRBJ1-2): SAVISQKPSRDICQRGTSLTIQCQVDSQVTMMFWYRQQPGQSLTLIATANQGSEATYESGFVIDKFPISRPNLTFSTLTVSNMSPEDSSIYLCSVPGNEIDYTFGSGTRLTVV.

The CDR3 DNA follows: TGCGCCAGCAGCTTGGTCGTCCAGGGGCACACTGAAGCTTTCTTT. It translates to CASSLVVQGHTEAFF. The chain recombines TRBV5-1 with TRBJ1-1; D is possibly TRBD1 (6 bases). The germline CDR1 and CDR2 sequences are SGHRS and YFSETQ. The CDR3 is made up of 15 amino acids. V lost 0 bases and J lost 3, with 12 bases in between. Complete variable domain (other parts from reference TRBV5-1 and TRBJ1-1): KAGVTQTPRYLIKTRGQQVTLSCSPISGHRSVSWYQQTPGQGLQFLFEYFSETQRNKGNFPGRFSGRQFSNSRSEMNVSTLELGDSALYLCASSLVVQGHTEAFFGQGTRLTVV.

Note on this clonotype: At one of its ends the junction is not consistent with the germline gene, which may arise from a read error. This rearrangement joins TRBV27 to TRBJ1-2; perhaps TRBD1 as D (6 bases). In germline, CDR1 is MNHEY, CDR2 SMNVEV (reference sequence). The CDR3 has 13 amino acids. In nucleotides, the CDR3 is TGTGCCAGCAGTTTGTACAGGGACTATGGCCACACCTTC. It translates to CASSLYRDYGHTF.

V gene TRBV5-1 combines with J gene TRBJ2-5, with D maybe TRBD1 (5 bases). V lost 1 base to trimming and J lost 2 bases, with 9 bases between them. Germline lookup yields CDR1 SGHRS and CDR2 YFSETQ. The CDR3 is 14 amino acids. CDR3 DNA: TGCGCCAGCAGCTTGTTCAGGGATCAAGAGACCCAGTACTTC. Translated, it gives CASSLFRDQETQYF.

This chain joins TRBV20-1 and TRBJ2-5, with 8 bases lining up with TRBD1. V lost 3 bases to trimming and J lost 7 bases; unmatched junction nucleotides: 7. Germline loops: CDR1 DFQATT, CDR2 SNEGSKA (reference sequence). The CDR3 is 13 amino acids. The CDR3 loop is CSASDRGSRTQYF. The CDR3, as DNA: TGCAGTGCTAGTGACAGGGGCAGCCGGACCCAGTACTTC.

This clonotype has more than one count but fewer than ten. This chain connects TRBV7-9 to TRBJ2-3; 14 bases are shared with TRBD2. With 5 bases clipped from V and 2 bases from J, the junction kept 3 bases outside the gene matches. The germline V gene encodes CDR1 SEHNR and CDR2 FQNEAQ (reference sequence). This CDR3 contains 16 residues. The CDR3 region is CASSPGLAGATDTQYF. In DNA, the CDR3 is TGTGCCAGCAGCCCGGGACTAGCGGGGGCCACAGATACGCAGTATTTT.

With regard to this clonotype: The junction departs from germline at one end; a sequencing error may be responsible. The chain employs TRBV7-7 and TRBJ2-1, with D perhaps matching TRBD2 (5 bases). The CDR3 runs to 15 residues. From germline, CDR1 is SSHAT and CDR2 FNYEAQ (reference sequence). CDR3 protein: CASSLEGISNNEQFF. The CDR3 nucleotides are TGTGCTAGCAGCTTAGAGGGTATCTCTAACAATGAGCAGTTCTTC.

This chain links TRBV20-1 with TRBJ1-1; D is unclear. With 1 base removed from V and 3 bases from J, the gap between germline ends came to 6 bases. The CDR3 runs to 12 residues. Germline V lookup: CDR1 DFQATT, CDR2 SNEGSKA (reference sequence). CDR3: CSARGMDTEAFF. The CDR3 bases are TGCAGTGCTAGAGGAATGGACACTGAAGCTTTCTTT.

This chain joins TRBV20-1 and TRBJ1-1, with TRBD1 matching over 7 bases. V lost 6 bases, J lost 4 bases, and 5 bases stayed unmatched. Germline V gives CDR1 DFQATT, CDR2 SNEGSKA (reference sequence). This CDR3 region has 12 residues. CDR3 loop: CSAPDRATEAFF. CDR3 in DNA: TGCAGTGCGCCTGACAGGGCCACTGAAGCTTTCTTT.

This chain links TRBV7-9 with TRBJ1-5, with D perhaps matching TRBD1 (6 bases). From germline, CDR1 is SEHNR and CDR2 FQNEAQ (reference sequence). CDR3 length: 15 amino acids. The ends were cut back, 0 bases at V and 4 bases at J, with 10 bases in the middle. DNA of the CDR3: TGTGCCAGCAGCTTAGCGGTGGGGGCGAATCAGCCCCAGCATTTT. This gives the protein CASSLAVGANQPQHF.

This clonotype was recorded once. The CDR3 protein is CASTPFGVLSTDTQYF. CDR3 DNA sequence: TGTGCCAGCACCCCATTCGGGGTTTTGTCCACAGATACGCAGTATTTT. The chain has TRBV12-3 or TRBV12-4 and TRBJ2-3; TRBD2 might be the D (5 bases). The CDR3 has 16 amino acids. Trimming cost V 7 bases and J 2 bases, with 19 bases left between them.